The 10 T cell receptor beta chains below were found in one sample sequenced in a study of T cells after yellow fever vaccination. TCRdb ran MiXCR on the 5' RACE reads and lists one entry per CDR3 protein. The repertoire holds hundreds of thousands of distinct CDR3 sequences, with 9% to 15% as singletons. The sample was PBMCs, taken on the day of the yellow fever booster vaccination. Receptors originate from a man aged 25-45 years who received the YFV17D yellow fever vaccine.

There are a few counts of this clonotype. The rearrangement uses TRBV7-3 and TRBJ1-4; tentative D call: TRBD1 (5 bases). Trimming removed 4 bases at V and 7 bases at J, with 19 bases between. There are 16 residues in the CDR3. The germline V gene encodes CDR1 SGHTA and CDR2 FQGTGA. The DNA for the CDR3 is TGTGCCAGCAGCTACTTCGACCAGGGAGGGAGTGAAAAACTGTTTTTT. Translation: CASSYFDQGGSEKLFF.

The chain combines TRBV19 with TRBJ2-1; perhaps TRBD1 as D (5 bases). This CDR3 region has 14 residues. Germline V CDR1 and CDR2: LNHDA, SQIVND (reference sequence). V was cut by 5 bases and J by 8 bases, with 16 bases left in between. CDR3 nucleotides: TGTGCCAGTAGTGGGGCTAGTGGTAAATATGAGCAGTTCTTC. Translated, it gives CASSGASGKYEQFF.

The chain couples TRBV14 to TRBJ2-3, with D maybe TRBD2 (5 bases). Trimming removed 1 base at V and 5 bases at J, with 13 bases between. The germline V gene has CDR1 SGHDN and CDR2 FVKESK. The CDR3 sequence is 15 residues long. As DNA, the CDR3 is TGTGCCAGCAGCCAAGTTGGTGGGAGAGTAGATACGCAGTATTTT. Protein product: CASSQVGGRVDTQYF.

The chain couples TRBV25-1 to TRBJ2-7, with D possibly being TRBD2 (5 bases). Trimming removed 11 bases at V and 6 bases at J, with 17 bases between. CDR3 length: 12 residues. Germline CDR1 MGHDK, CDR2 SYGVNS. The CDR3 DNA reads TGTGCCGCCACCAGCTCGGGATCCGAGCAGTACTTC. This sequence encodes CAATSSGSEQYF.

This clonotype has a handful of counts. This rearrangement joins TRBV7-3 to TRBJ2-7, with D uncertain. This CDR3 region has 15 residues. Germline assignment: CDR1 SGHTA and CDR2 FQGTGA. Trimming removed 5 bases from V and 3 bases from J, with 17 bases in between. In DNA, the CDR3 is TGTGCCAGCAGCCCTCGACCCCTGCCCCTCTACGAGCAGTACTTC. It translates to CASSPRPLPLYEQYF.

J is TRBJ2-7 and V is TRBV15; 8 nucleotides align to TRBD1. J gave up 5 bases and V 0 bases, and 9 bases lay outside the gene matches. Germline V gene lookup returns CDR1 LNHNV and CDR2 YYDKDF (reference sequence). This CDR3 comprises 16 residues. This CDR3 is CATSREVPGQVNEQYF. DNA of the CDR3: TGTGCCACCAGCAGAGAGGTTCCGGGACAGGTTAACGAGCAGTACTTC.

The rearrangement joins TRBV29-1 to TRBJ2-3, with D possibly being TRBD1 or TRBD2 (6 bases each). The CDR3 is made up of 13 amino acids. CDR1 is SQVTM, CDR2 ANQGSEA, per germline. Trimming removed 8 bases from V and 2 bases from J, with 14 bases in between. The CDR3 is CSSSGAYTDTQYF. The CDR3 nucleotides are TGCAGCTCTTCGGGGGCCTACACAGATACGCAGTATTTT.

This chain connects TRBV7-2 to TRBJ2-1; D is unclear. Trimming cost V 9 bases and J 8 bases, with 23 bases left between them. CDR3 length equals 15 residues. Germline CDR1 and CDR2: SGHTA and FQGNSA. CDR3 sequence reads: CASINPTPVSHEQFF. CDR3 nucleotide sequence: TGTGCCAGTATCAACCCAACCCCAGTTTCCCATGAGCAGTTCTTC.

The sample holds many counts of this clonotype. The chain combines TRBV20-1 with TRBJ2-7; the D is unclear. Trimming stripped 3 bases from V and 3 bases from J, with 9 bases between. Germline V lookup: CDR1 DFQATT, CDR2 SNEGSKA (reference sequence). The CDR3 sequence is 12 residues long. CDR3 bases: TGCAGTGCTAGCCCAACACGCTACGAGCAGTACTTC. Protein product: CSASPTRYEQYF.

The rearrangement joins TRBV2 to TRBJ2-2; the D is unclear. The CDR3 is 14 amino acids. Germline lookup yields CDR1 SNHLY and CDR2 FYNNEI. V shed 4 bases and J shed 1 base, with 7 bases lying between them. DNA of the CDR3: TGTGCCAGCAGTGTTGGGATGAACACCGGGGAGCTGTTTTTT. This sequence encodes CASSVGMNTGELFF.